A single sample gave rise to the 32 T cell receptor beta chains below, sequenced in a study of a mutant IDH1 vaccine in newly diagnosed glioma. Profiled with immunoSEQ multiplex PCR; TCRdb holds only in-frame clones, not every one. The sample carries some 23,000 clones, around 93% recorded once. Specified time point: baseline, week 1 (first vaccination visit). This sample's treatment: pre-vaccination baseline after standard-of-care therapy. Sequenced here: PBMCs, sampled from a glioma patient treated with radiotherapy, temozolomide or both. The receptors were sampled from a man between 40 and 49 years old with glioma.

The chain has TRBV7-8 and TRBJ1-5; D perhaps matches TRBD1 (5 bases). This CDR3 has 15 amino acids. CDR1 SGHVS and CDR2 FQNEAQ come from the germline V gene. Trimming removed 5 bases from V and 0 bases from J, with 11 bases in between. CDR3 sequence reads: CASSRGTASNQPQHF. CDR3 DNA: TGTGCCAGCAGCCGCGGGACGGCTAGCAATCAGCCCCAGCATTTT.

The rearrangement joins TRBV5-6 to TRBJ1-1, with D perhaps matching TRBD1 (6 bases). The V gene's germline CDR1 is SGHDT and CDR2 YYEEEE. The CDR3 sequence is 16 residues long. Trimming took 4 bases from V and 4 from J, leaving 20 bases between them. The CDR3 DNA reads TGTGCCAGCAGCCCTACTTCGACAGGCACCCTCACTGAAGCTTTCTTT. It translates to CASSPTSTGTLTEAFF.

This sequence joins TRBV5-1 and TRBJ2-1; D unclear. V lost 0 bases, J lost 2 bases, and 9 bases lay in between. Germline V gene sequence: CDR1 SGHRS, CDR2 YFSETQ. The CDR3 has 15 amino acids. CDR3 residues: CASSLDGPTYNEQFF. The CDR3, as DNA: TGCGCCAGCAGCTTGGACGGGCCTACCTACAATGAGCAGTTCTTC.

This chain links TRBV10-3 with TRBJ2-2, with TRBD2 matching 7 bases. The length of the CDR3 is 14 residues. Losses at the gene ends were 8 bases for V and 4 bases for J; bases not matched to a gene: 7. CDR1 and CDR2 (germline): ENHRY, SYGVKD. CDR3 region: CAIRREELTGELFF. The CDR3 bases are TGTGCCATCCGTCGGGAGGAGCTCACCGGGGAGCTGTTTTTT.

This clone was observed a handful of times. V is TRBV5-1 and J is TRBJ2-1; TRBD2 aligns across 15 bases. The CDR3 is made up of 16 amino acids. CDR1 and CDR2 from the germline V gene are SGHRS and YFSETQ. V shed 4 bases, J shed 7 bases, and the junction held 6 bases outside the gene matches. The CDR3 protein is CASSISGTSGGNEQFF. The DNA for the CDR3 is TGCGCCAGCAGCATCTCCGGGACTAGCGGGGGGAATGAGCAGTTCTTC.

This rearrangement joins TRBV28 to TRBJ1-1, with 7 positions matching TRBD1. Germline CDR1 MDHEN, CDR2 SYDVKM. Unmatched junction bases numbered 3, after V lost 6 bases and J lost 5 bases. The length of the CDR3 is 12 residues. CDR3 in amino acids: CASSQTGTEAFF. CDR3 bases: TGTGCCAGCAGCCAGACAGGGACTGAAGCTTTCTTT.

As DNA, the CDR3 is TGTGCCACCAGCGGAAAGGGGGGGCCCTTCCAAGAGACCCAGTACTTC. As protein: CATSGKGGPFQETQYF. J is TRBJ2-5 and V is TRBV15; possible D gene TRBD2, 7 bases. CDR1 LNHNV and CDR2 YYDKDF come from the germline V gene (reference sequence). The CDR3 covers 16 residues. Trimming cost V 5 bases and J 1 base, with 17 bases left between them. Filled out from reference TRBV15 and TRBJ2-5, the complete variable domain reads DAMVIQNPRYQVTQFGKPVTLSCSQTLNHNVMYWYQQKSSQAPKLLFHYYDKDFNNEADTPDNFQSRRPNTSFCFLDIRSPGLGDTAMYLCATSGKGGPFQETQYFGPGTRLLVL.

The chain has TRBV29-1 and TRBJ1-1; TRBD1 aligns across 8 bases. The germline V gene encodes CDR1 SQVTM and CDR2 ANQGSEA. This CDR3 is built from 14 residues. Trimming at V came to 3 bases and at J to 7 bases, leaving 10 bases not matched to a gene. CDR3 residues: CSVDLDRERSEAFF. The CDR3 nucleotides are TGCAGCGTTGACCTGGACAGGGAGAGGAGTGAAGCTTTCTTT.

This clone was seen only a few times. The chain recombines TRBV7-2 with TRBJ1-3; D is undetermined. Trimming took off 7 bases at V and 0 bases at J, with 16 bases between the two ends. This CDR3 is built from 16 residues. Germline lookup yields CDR1 SGHTA and CDR2 FQGNSA. CDR3 nucleotides: TGTGCCAGCACTCGTACCGTGGCTAGCTCTGGAAACACCATATATTTT. The encoded protein is CASTRTVASSGNTIYF. Full variable domain (missing parts from reference TRBV7-2 and TRBJ1-3): GAGVSQSPSNKVTEKGKDVELRCDPISGHTALYWYRQSLGQGLEFLIYFQGNSAPDKSGLPSDRFSAERTGGSVSTLTIQRTQQEDSAVYLCASTRTVASSGNTIYFGEGSWLTVV.

V gene TRBV29-1 combines with J gene TRBJ1-2; 7 positions match TRBD1. Looked up from germline, CDR1 is SQVTM and CDR2 is ANQGSEA. V lost 3 bases, J lost 8 bases, and 9 bases stayed unmatched. The CDR3 is 13 amino acids. The CDR3 DNA reads TGCAGCGTTGATCCAGGGGGTCCGGGAGGCTACACCTTC. Encoded protein: CSVDPGGPGGYTF.

The sample holds one count of this clone. CDR3 region: CASSKKTGGTFNQPQHF. The CDR3 nucleotides read TGTGCCAGCAGCAAAAAGACGGGTGGGACTTTTAATCAGCCCCAGCATTTT. The chain joins TRBV21-1 to TRBJ1-5. TRBV21-1 is a pseudogene. The CDR3 sequence is 17 residues long.

This clone is a singleton in its sample. J is TRBJ1-2 and V is TRBV4-2; D is unclear. There are 15 residues in the CDR3. Germline V lookup: CDR1 LGHNA, CDR2 YNFKEQ. Trimming shortened V by 0 bases and J by 2 bases, and 10 bases separated the two germline ends. The CDR3 protein is CASSQETRSNYGYTF. CDR3 DNA sequence: TGTGCCAGCAGCCAAGAGACCCGGTCAAACTATGGCTACACCTTC.

V and J are TRBV11-3 and TRBJ1-1; a possible D gene is TRBD1 (6 bases). Germline V gene data show CDR1 as SGHNT and CDR2 as YENEEA. V was shortened by 1 base and J by 12 bases, with 12 bases between the two germline ends. This CDR3 region has 12 residues. This chain's CDR3 is CASSLGNRVPFF. CDR3 bases: TGTGCCAGCAGCTTAGGGAACAGGGTTCCTTTCTTT.

The rearrangement joins TRBV11-2 to TRBJ2-7, with 7 bases fitting TRBD2. CDR1 and CDR2 from the germline V gene are SGHAT and FQNNGV. The CDR3 extends over 13 amino acids. The trim removed 6 bases at V and 5 bases at J, leaving 7 bases unmatched. The CDR3 coding sequence is TGTGCCAGCAGGGGAAGCGGGATCCACGAGCAGTACTTC. Protein: CASRGSGIHEQYF.

This clone has a single count. This chain uses TRBV4-2 with TRBJ2-7; D uncertain. Trimming shortened V by 1 base and J by 0 bases, and 10 bases separated the two germline ends. This CDR3 has 15 amino acids. Per the germline V gene, CDR1 is LGHNA and CDR2 is YNFKEQ. The CDR3 DNA follows: TGTGCCAGCAGCCAAGTTGTGGGGTTCTCCTACGAGCAGTACTTC. It translates to CASSQVVGFSYEQYF.

In this sample, this clone turned up a few times. The V and J genes are TRBV4-2 and TRBJ1-2, with 7 nucleotides matching TRBD1. V trimming: 4 bases; J trimming: 2 bases; junction bases outside the gene matches: 4. The CDR3 has 14 amino acids. From germline, CDR1 is LGHNA and CDR2 YNFKEQ. The CDR3 nucleotides read TGTGCCAGCAGCCCTCGACAGGGCAACTATGGCTACACCTTC. Protein product: CASSPRQGNYGYTF.

The J gene is TRBJ1-3, the V gene TRBV9; D gene ambiguous. The CDR3 has 15 amino acids. Germline-derived CDR1 and CDR2 are SGDLS and YYNGEE. V lost 5 bases, J lost 0 bases, and 12 bases lay in between. CDR3 bases: TGTGCCAGCAGTCGTAACAGAAACTCTGGAAACACCATATATTTT. Its translation: CASSRNRNSGNTIYF.

This chain's CDR3 is CASSIVSTRTGSYEQYF. In DNA, the CDR3 is TGTGCCAGTAGTATAGTTTCTACCAGGACAGGTTCCTACGAGCAGTACTTC. This chain connects TRBV19 to TRBJ2-7, with 7 bases aligning to TRBD1. Germline V lookup: CDR1 LNHDA, CDR2 SQIVND (reference sequence). There are 17 residues in the CDR3. J gave up 1 base and V 1 base, and 10 bases lay outside the gene matches. The full variable domain, with the rest looked up from reference TRBV19 and TRBJ2-7, is DGGITQSPKYLFRKEGQNVTLSCEQNLNHDAMYWYRQDPGQGLRLIYYSQIVNDFQKGDIAEGYSVSREKKESFPLTVTSAQKNPTAFYLCASSIVSTRTGSYEQYFGPGTRLTVT.

The chain carries TRBV7-2 and TRBJ1-2; D unclear. The CDR3 runs 14 residues. The V and J ends lost 1 base and 7 bases respectively, with 13 bases between them. The germline V gene encodes CDR1 SGHTA and CDR2 FQGNSA. Written as DNA, the CDR3 is TGTGCCAGCAGCTTAGATTTGTTAATGGGTGGCTACACCTTC. Its protein product is CASSLDLLMGGYTF.

V gene TRBV27 combines with J gene TRBJ1-5, with 8 bases matching TRBD1. CDR3 length: 15 amino acids. Germline trimming cut 5 bases from V and 6 bases from J; bases unmatched to any gene: 9. Germline assignment: CDR1 MNHEY and CDR2 SMNVEV (reference sequence). The CDR3 reads CASSPDRAGAQPQHF. CDR3 coding DNA: TGTGCCAGCAGTCCGGACAGGGCCGGGGCTCAGCCCCAGCATTTT.

V gene TRBV19 combines with J gene TRBJ2-2, with 7 bases identical to TRBD1. The trim removed 5 bases at V and 7 bases at J, leaving 10 bases unmatched. Germline V CDR1 and CDR2: LNHDA, SQIVND (reference sequence). The CDR3 spans 15 residues. The DNA for the CDR3 is TGTGCCAGTAGTCCGTTTGAGGGGGCGGTCGGGGAGCTGTTTTTT. Residues: CASSPFEGAVGELFF.

The chain combines TRBV4-3 with TRBJ1-1; no firm D call. Between the trimmed V and J ends, which lost 0 bases and 3 bases, there was a span of 2 bases. Per the germline V gene, CDR1 is LGHNA and CDR2 is YSLEER. CDR3 length: 12 residues. The CDR3 DNA sequence: TGCGCCAGCAGCCAAGATTACACTGAAGCTTTCTTT. This codes for CASSQDYTEAFF.

V gene TRBV11-2 combines with J gene TRBJ2-7; TRBD2 matches 11 bases. The CDR3 is 15 residues long. Losses at the gene ends were 5 bases for V and 5 bases for J; bases not matched to a gene: 8. CDR1 and CDR2 from the germline V gene are SGHAT and FQNNGV. CDR3 sequence reads: CASSDIAGGYDEQYF. The CDR3 DNA reads TGTGCCAGCAGCGACATAGCGGGGGGGTATGACGAGCAGTACTTC.

The V gene is TRBV6-5, the J gene TRBJ2-1; 7 nucleotides match TRBD2. V lost 7 bases and J lost 2; bases outside the gene matches: 5. CDR1 and CDR2 (germline): MNHEY, SVGAGI. This CDR3 spans 14 amino acids. CDR3 in amino acids: CASTSGTTYNEQFF. The CDR3 nucleotides read TGTGCCAGCACCTCCGGGACTACCTACAATGAGCAGTTCTTC.

The chain links TRBV19 to TRBJ2-5; D gene unclear. CDR1 and CDR2 from the germline V gene are LNHDA and SQIVND (reference sequence). CDR3 size: 13 residues. V lost 3 bases and J lost 3, with 8 bases in between. CDR3 in DNA: TGTGCCAGTAGTATTGGGCTAGAAGAGACCCAGTACTTC. Its protein is CASSIGLEETQYF.

The rearrangement joins TRBV29-1 to TRBJ1-2; 9 bases align to TRBD1. This CDR3 contains 17 residues. V was clipped by 4 bases and J by 0 bases; unmatched bases: 12. CDR1 and CDR2 (germline): SQVTM, ANQGSEA. The CDR3 sequence is CSVGPLTGGWSNYGYTF. Written as DNA, the CDR3 is TGCAGCGTTGGCCCCCTTACAGGGGGCTGGTCTAACTATGGCTACACCTTC.

The chain joins TRBV7-8 to TRBJ1-5, with D tentatively TRBD1 (5 bases). Germline V lookup: CDR1 SGHVS, CDR2 FQNEAQ. The CDR3 is 14 amino acids. V was trimmed by 7 bases and J by 1 base, leaving 11 bases between them. CDR3 coding DNA: TGTGCCAGCAAAGCAGGGCAGAGCAATCAGCCCCAGCATTTT. Amino acids: CASKAGQSNQPQHF.

The V and J genes are TRBV6-1 and TRBJ2-4, with 7 bases fitting TRBD2. Trimming removed 3 bases from V and 5 bases from J; junction bases left unmatched: 4. The CDR3 contains 14 residues. The germline gives CDR1 MNHNS, CDR2 SASEGT. CDR3 in amino acids: CASSDLAGENIQYF. In DNA, the CDR3 is TGTGCCAGCAGTGACTTGGCGGGGGAAAACATTCAGTACTTC.

The chain employs TRBV10-3 and TRBJ2-6; tentatively, D is TRBD2 (6 bases). The CDR3 is 16 amino acids. Between the trimmed V and J ends, which lost 10 bases and 4 bases, there was a span of 20 bases. From germline, CDR1 is ENHRY and CDR2 SYGVKD. The CDR3 nucleotides read TGTGCCACCTACCCGGGGAGCGGGTCAGGGGCCAACGTCCTGACTTTC. Residues: CATYPGSGSGANVLTF.

This clone was detected only a few times. The V gene is TRBV19, the J gene TRBJ2-3; TRBD2 agrees at 9 bases. The CDR3 spans 18 residues. CDR1 and CDR2 from the germline V gene are LNHDA and SQIVND (reference sequence). Unmatched junction bases numbered 10, after V lost 3 bases and J lost 0 bases. CDR3 sequence (DNA): TGTGCCAGTAGTATCCCCAGCGGGGGGTCCCGAAGCACAGATACGCAGTATTTT. Translation: CASSIPSGGSRSTDTQYF.

The rearrangement uses TRBV7-9 and TRBJ1-1; D may be TRBD1 (6 bases). With 3 bases removed from V and 1 base from J, the gap between germline ends came to 18 bases. CDR3 length: 17 residues. CDR1 and CDR2 (germline): SEHNR, FQNEAQ (reference sequence). For the CDR3, the DNA is TGTGCCAGCAGCTTTCGAAGTCGGGGGGCACGGAACACTGAAGCTTTCTTT. It translates to CASSFRSRGARNTEAFF.

This rearrangement joins TRBV25-1 to TRBJ1-2; 8 bases agree with TRBD1. This CDR3 spans 14 amino acids. Unmatched junction bases numbered 4, after V lost 3 bases and J lost 4 bases. Germline lookup yields CDR1 MGHDK and CDR2 SYGVNS. DNA for the CDR3: TGTGCCAGCAGTGATGGACAGGGCGTCTATGGCTACACCTTC. Translating it yields CASSDGQGVYGYTF.